This passage covers 2 T cell receptor beta chains from one sample sequenced in a study of T-cell reconstitution after alpha-beta-depleted transplantation in children. Unique molecular identifiers were incorporated when the TCRbeta library was constructed. TCRdb processed the PCR reads anew with MiXCR; each CDR3 protein has one entry. The sample consists of 420,000 or so distinct CDR3 sequences, under 13% of them appearing once. Sequenced here: PBMCs from the stem cell graft donor, sampled from the stem cell graft. All receptors derive from a human donor who donated a stem cell graft to a child with acute myeloid leukemia.

This chain uses TRBV12-3 or TRBV12-4 with TRBJ1-2, with D unresolved. Trimming pared 1 base from V and 8 bases from J, leaving 8 bases between. The CDR3 sequence is 12 residues long. The CDR3 coding sequence is TGTGCCAGCAGTTTAGGGGTGAGCGGCTACACCTTC. Its translation is CASSLGVSGYTF.

This clonotype was seen many times. This chain connects TRBV10-2 to TRBJ2-1, with TRBD2 matching over 11 bases. This CDR3 is built from 13 residues. The germline V gene encodes CDR1 WSHSY and CDR2 SAAADI. The CDR3 sequence: CAVGTSGYNEQFF. CDR3 DNA: TGCGCTGTTGGGACTAGCGGCTACAATGAGCAGTTCTTC.